This paragraph reports one T cell receptor (beta chain). This sample was taken from a study of HIV-infected patients and healthy controls. TCRdb reanalysed the 5' RACE reads using MiXCR and keeps one entry per CDR3 protein. The repertoire holds more than 60,000 distinct CDR3 sequences, with about 19% as singletons. Trimming took 6 bases from V and 6 from J, leaving 10 bases between them. CDR3 length: 12 residues. Germline V gene data show CDR1 as MNHNS and CDR2 as SASEGT. The clonotype was recovered from a human donor in good health. J is TRBJ2-3 and V is TRBV6-1; D remains unclear. The sequenced material came from CD4+ T cells from blood. The DNA of the CDR3 is TGTGCCAGCAGCGCCCTGTTTGATACGCAGTATTTT. It is translated as CASSALFDTQYF.